This entry lists 10 T cell receptor beta chains sequenced from one sample in a study of blood T cell repertoires in COVID-19. Only in-frame clones appear in the TCRdb table, and some are missing; sequencing was by immunoSEQ multiplex PCR. The table lists some 200,000 clones, around four fifths of them singletons, with around 1% in the top ten. Sequencing used peripheral blood. Every receptor here comes from a man in his 60s with COVID-19, enrolled during active disease.

The rearrangement joins TRBV19 to TRBJ2-3; 9 bases are a match to TRBD2. Looked up from germline, CDR1 is LNHDA and CDR2 is SQIVND (reference sequence). This CDR3 comprises 16 residues. Trimming took 3 bases from V and 5 from J; bases not matched to a gene: 9. CDR3 residues: CASSIGLAGKIDTQYF. The CDR3 DNA is TGTGCCAGTAGTATTGGGCTAGCGGGGAAAATAGATACGCAGTATTTT.

This chain connects TRBV6-5 to TRBJ1-4, with TRBD1 as a possible D gene (6 bases). V was trimmed by 5 bases and J by 3 bases, leaving 7 bases between them. Germline lookup yields CDR1 MNHEY and CDR2 SVGAGI. CDR3 length equals 13 residues. CDR3 nucleotide sequence: TGTGCCAGCAGTCGACAGGCTAATGAAAAACTGTTTTTT. The encoded protein is CASSRQANEKLFF.

The chain employs TRBV2 and TRBJ1-3, with D perhaps matching TRBD1 (6 bases). Trimming stripped 7 bases from V and 2 bases from J, with 12 bases between. CDR1 SNHLY and CDR2 FYNNEI come from the germline V gene. The CDR3 loop spans 14 amino acids. The CDR3 DNA is TGTGCCAGCAACAAGGGGGGGCCTGGAAACACCATATATTTT. Amino acids: CASNKGGPGNTIYF.

Only a few counts were recorded for this clone. The rearrangement uses TRBV19 and TRBJ1-1; a possible D gene is TRBD1 (6 bases). CDR3 length: 17 amino acids. V was clipped by 9 bases and J by 5 bases, with 28 bases between them. Looked up from germline, CDR1 is LNHDA and CDR2 is SQIVND (reference sequence). The CDR3 DNA reads as TGTGCCAGCCTCAACCGTATGGTCGGGGGGCGAAAGACTGAAGCTTTCTTT. Its protein is CASLNRMVGGRKTEAFF.

The CDR3 DNA reads TGCGCCAGCAGCTTGGAACAGACGAACACCGGGGAGCTGTTTTTT. Translation gives CASSLEQTNTGELFF. The chain employs TRBV5-1 and TRBJ2-2, with D unresolved. The CDR3 loop spans 15 amino acids. Germline V lookup: CDR1 SGHRS, CDR2 YFSETQ. Trimming took 0 bases from V and 0 from J, leaving 6 bases between them.

The chain couples TRBV2 to TRBJ2-3, with 7 bases lining up with TRBD2. This CDR3 spans 16 amino acids. The germline V gene encodes CDR1 SNHLY and CDR2 FYNNEI. Trimming removed 6 bases from V and 3 bases from J; junction bases left unmatched: 12. The CDR3 DNA follows: TGTGCCAGCAGCTTAGAGGCGGGAGTAGGGACAGATACGCAGTATTTT. Its translation is CASSLEAGVGTDTQYF.

This chain links TRBV12-3 or TRBV12-4 with TRBJ2-7; D is uncertain. The CDR3 is 12 amino acids. The germline V and J ends were trimmed by 6 bases and 2 bases, with 8 bases remaining between them. As DNA, the CDR3 is TGTGCCAGCAGCAGACATGCCTACGAGCAGTACTTC. It is translated as CASSRHAYEQYF.

The chain has TRBV10-1 and TRBJ1-3; TRBD1 agrees at 11 bases. The CDR3 runs to 14 residues. Germline CDR1 and CDR2: WNHNN and SYGVQD (reference sequence). Losses at the gene ends were 7 bases for V and 2 bases for J; bases not matched to a gene: 1. The CDR3 sequence: CASKGQGAGNTIYF. The CDR3 DNA reads TGCGCCAGCAAGGGACAGGGGGCTGGAAACACCATATATTTT.

The CDR3 region has the DNA TGTGCCAGCAGCCGCAGCGTTCGCGGGGGGACCTACGAGCAGTACTTC. This sequence encodes CASSRSVRGGTYEQYF. The chain uses TRBV4-2 and TRBJ2-7; 8 bases map to TRBD2. Germline V lookup: CDR1 LGHNA, CDR2 YNFKEQ. After removal of 4 bases from V and 2 bases from J, the junction contained 10 bases not matched to a gene. This CDR3 is built from 16 residues.

This chain links TRBV29-1 with TRBJ1-5; D possibly corresponds to TRBD1 (6 bases). The CDR3 length is 14 residues. V lost 4 bases to trimming and J lost 2 bases, with 12 bases between them. Germline V gene lookup returns CDR1 SQVTM and CDR2 ANQGSEA. CDR3 region: CSVAVSGGNQPQHF. The CDR3 DNA follows: TGCAGCGTTGCGGTGTCAGGGGGCAATCAGCCCCAGCATTTT.